What follows are 31 T cell receptor beta chains derived from one specimen sequenced in a study of human T cells and chemical hapten exposure. Sequencing started from total RNA isolated from unfractionated whole blood. Each CDR3 protein is one row after TCRdb ran MiXCR on the 5' RACE reads. The repertoire has about 80,000 distinct CDR3 sequences, roughly 7.7% of them found once; the top ten carry 2% to 2.5%. The receptor set was obtained from a male donor in good health.

The chain recombines TRBV3-1 with TRBJ2-4, with D tentatively TRBD1 (7 bases). This CDR3 is 19 amino acids long. The V and J ends lost 0 bases and 1 base respectively, with 19 bases between them. Per germline, CDR1 LGHDT and CDR2 YNNKEL (reference sequence). Here the CDR3 DNA reads TGTGCCAGCAGCCAAGATCCAACAGGGGCGGGAATCGCCAAAAACATTCAGTACTTC. This codes for CASSQDPTGAGIAKNIQYF.

About this clonotype itself: One base away lies a much larger clone, so this may be a sequencing read error. The genes are TRBV7-2 and TRBJ2-7, with D unclear. The CDR3 loop spans 14 amino acids. V lost 0 bases, J lost 3 bases, and 9 bases lay in between. Germline V gene lookup returns CDR1 SGHTA and CDR2 FQGNSA. The CDR3 region is CASSLAWSHYEQYF. CDR3 bases: TGTGCCAGCAGCTTAGCATGGTCTCACTACGAGCAGTACTTC. Complete variable domain (other parts from reference TRBV7-2 and TRBJ2-7): GAGVSQSPSNKVTEKGKDVELRCDPISGHTALYWYRQSLGQGLEFLIYFQGNSAPDKSGLPSDRFSAERTGGSVSTLTIQRTQQEDSAVYLCASSLAWSHYEQYFGPGTRLTVT.

This clonotype occurred a few times. The chain recombines TRBV7-9 with TRBJ1-1; no clear D. The ends were cut back, 5 bases at V and 0 bases at J, with 7 bases in the middle. Per germline, CDR1 SEHNR and CDR2 FQNEAQ (reference sequence). The CDR3 length is 13 residues. The CDR3 sequence is CASSPRMNTEAFF. In nucleotides, the CDR3 is TGTGCCAGCAGCCCTAGGATGAACACTGAAGCTTTCTTT.

This chain connects TRBV6-5 to TRBJ2-1; 10 bases match TRBD2. CDR3 length equals 17 residues. CDR1 and CDR2 (germline): MNHEY, SVGAGI. V gave up 7 bases and J gave up 9 bases; unmatched junction bases: 18. CDR3 region: CASTRVPGAGGPGEQFF. CDR3 nucleotide sequence: TGTGCCAGCACACGCGTCCCCGGAGCGGGAGGGCCTGGTGAGCAGTTCTTC.

Regarding this clonotype: This may be a read error: a much more frequent sequence differs by one nucleotide. The V call is TRBV7-8, the J call TRBJ2-5; TRBD1 matches 7 bases. The germline V gene has CDR1 SGHVS and CDR2 FQNEAQ. This CDR3 is 18 amino acids long. This CDR3 reads CAGSFSRVGGRGSKTQYF. The DNA for the CDR3 is TGTGCCGGCAGCTTCTCCCGTGTTGGGGGCAGGGGGTCGAAGACCCAGTACTTC.

This clonotype has ten or more counts. This rearrangement joins TRBV7-9 to TRBJ1-1; D is unclear. Germline V lookup: CDR1 SEHNR, CDR2 FQNEAQ (reference sequence). The CDR3 runs 14 residues. Trimming took 0 bases from V and 3 from J, leaving 8 bases between them. CDR3 nucleotides: TGTGCCAGCAGCTTAGCAGGGAGGGACACTGAAGCTTTCTTT. It is translated as CASSLAGRDTEAFF.

This clonotype was seen a handful of times. The rearrangement links TRBV5-6 to TRBJ1-6; D is possibly TRBD1 (5 bases). CDR1 and CDR2 from the germline V gene are SGHDT and YYEEEE. Trimming left V 7 bases short and J 5 bases short, with 13 bases between. This CDR3 region has 14 residues. CDR3 region: CASSPGRNNSPLHF. The CDR3 DNA is TGTGCCAGCTCTCCGGGACGGAATAATTCACCCCTCCACTTT. Full variable domain (rest looked up from reference TRBV5-6 and TRBJ1-6): DAGVTQSPTHLIKTRGQQVTLRCSPKSGHDTVSWYQQALGQGPQFIFQYYEEEERQRGNFPDRFSGHQFPNYSSELNVNALLLGDSALYLCASSPGRNNSPLHFGNGTRLTVT.

The chain links TRBV20-1 to TRBJ2-3; TRBD2 aligns across 12 bases. The germline CDR1 and CDR2 sequences are DFQATT and SNEGSKA (reference sequence). Trimming removed 5 bases from V and 4 bases from J; junction bases left unmatched: 10. This CDR3 comprises 16 residues. This CDR3 reads CSAPGLAGPIPDTQYF. Here the CDR3 DNA reads TGCAGTGCTCCTGGACTAGCGGGGCCTATTCCAGATACGCAGTATTTT.

This clonotype was seen a few times. The chain has TRBV25-1 and TRBJ1-1; TRBD1 might be the D (5 bases). The CDR3 length is 12 residues. V was cut by 5 bases and J by 10 bases, with 14 bases left in between. Per the germline V gene, CDR1 is MGHDK and CDR2 is SYGVNS. CDR3: CASSPSGGGAFF. DNA of the CDR3: TGTGCCAGCAGTCCTTCGGGGGGGGGAGCTTTCTTT.

J is TRBJ1-3 and V is TRBV6-5; D gene unclear. Germline V gives CDR1 MNHEY, CDR2 SVGAGI. V shed 3 bases and J shed 1 base, with 16 bases lying between them. This CDR3 is built from 17 residues. The CDR3 bases are TGTGCCAGCAGTTATCGCTTCATAGAGTCTTCTGGAAACACCATATATTTT. Its protein product is CASSYRFIESSGNTIYF.

This clonotype was seen a few times. The chain is built from TRBV7-9 and TRBJ2-2; TRBD1 matches 10 bases. Germline V gives CDR1 SEHNR, CDR2 FQNEAQ (reference sequence). This CDR3 is built from 14 residues. V trimming: 10 bases; J trimming: 4 bases; junction bases outside the gene matches: 6. CDR3 nucleotide sequence: TGTGCCACCAGGGGACAGGGGACCACCGGGGAGCTGTTTTTT. It is translated as CATRGQGTTGELFF.

A few counts support this clonotype. The V call is TRBV25-1, the J call TRBJ2-5; D unclear. Germline V gives CDR1 MGHDK, CDR2 SYGVNS. This CDR3 contains 13 residues. The V gene lost 2 bases and the J gene lost 1 base, with 5 bases spanning the gap. CDR3 amino acids: CASSEAAQETQYF. The CDR3 nucleotides read TGTGCCAGCAGTGAAGCCGCCCAAGAGACCCAGTACTTC.

Many counts were recorded for this clonotype. The chain links TRBV4-1 to TRBJ2-6; tentative D call: TRBD1 (5 bases). This CDR3 is 16 amino acids long. The germline V gene has CDR1 MGHRA and CDR2 YSYEKL. The V end was cut by 0 bases, the J end by 0 bases, with 6 bases between. The CDR3 sequence: CASSQDDSSGANVLTF. The CDR3 region has the DNA TGCGCCAGCAGCCAAGATGACAGCTCTGGGGCCAACGTCCTGACTTTC.

V usage is TRBV11-2 and J usage is TRBJ1-5; D gene ambiguous. V was clipped by 4 bases and J by 0 bases, with 7 bases between them. Germline loops: CDR1 SGHAT, CDR2 FQNNGV. This CDR3 comprises 14 residues. For the CDR3, the DNA is TGTGCCAGCAGCTCGGGATTTAGCAATCAGCCCCAGCATTTT. It translates to CASSSGFSNQPQHF.

The rearrangement uses TRBV2 and TRBJ2-3; 11 bases match TRBD1. The CDR3 has 15 residues. J was trimmed by 4 bases and V by 3 bases; bases with no gene match: 3. Per germline, CDR1 SNHLY and CDR2 FYNNEI. For the CDR3, the DNA is TGTGCCAGCAGTGAGTCGGGACAGGGGGCAGATACGCAGTATTTT. Translation gives CASSESGQGADTQYF.

CDR3 sequence: CAIMDGQSADTQYF. In DNA form, the CDR3 reads TGTGCCATCATGGACGGTCAAAGCGCAGATACGCAGTATTTT. The chain joins TRBV10-3 to TRBJ2-3, with D unclear. Trimming shortened V by 7 bases and J by 4 bases, and 15 bases separated the two germline ends. CDR3 length: 14 residues. Germline V CDR1 and CDR2: ENHRY, SYGVKD.

This clonotype has a count of ten or more. This chain links TRBV12-3 or TRBV12-4 with TRBJ2-7; 12 positions match TRBD1. The junction had 9 bases not matched to a gene; V was cut back by 6 bases and J by 6 bases. The CDR3 loop spans 15 amino acids. CDR3 protein: CASRETGTGGGEQYF. DNA of the CDR3: TGTGCCAGCAGGGAAACCGGGACAGGGGGCGGCGAGCAGTACTTC.

This clonotype was detected only a few times. The J gene is TRBJ2-1, the V gene TRBV5-1; maybe TRBD1 (6 bases). The CDR3 runs 17 residues. The germline CDR1 and CDR2 sequences are SGHRS and YFSETQ. V lost 4 bases, J lost 4 bases, and 21 bases lay in between. The DNA for the CDR3 is TGCGCCAGCAGCCCAGGTGGGGGCAGGGACGTATACAATGAGCAGTTCTTC. It codes for CASSPGGGRDVYNEQFF.

This sequence joins TRBV7-9 and TRBJ1-1, with 7 nucleotides matching TRBD1. V gave up 0 bases and J gave up 11 bases; unmatched junction bases: 12. This CDR3 comprises 15 residues. From germline, CDR1 is SEHNR and CDR2 FQNEAQ (reference sequence). The CDR3 nucleotides are TGTGCCAGCAGCTTAGCGCGGTCAGGGGGGGAGTCGGCTTTCTTT. It is translated as CASSLARSGGESAFF.

The chain couples TRBV24-1 to TRBJ1-4; tentatively, D is TRBD1 (6 bases). V was trimmed by 9 bases and J by 0 bases, leaving 13 bases between them. Germline-derived CDR1 and CDR2 are KGHDR and SFDVKD. This CDR3 comprises 15 residues. CDR3 sequence: CATLPGTTTNEKLFF. For the CDR3, the DNA is TGTGCCACCCTCCCCGGGACAACAACTAATGAAAAACTGTTTTTT.

A few counts support this clonotype. V and J are TRBV3-1 and TRBJ2-7, with D perhaps matching TRBD1 (6 bases). Trimming removed 2 bases at V and 3 bases at J, with 11 bases between. Germline V gene data show CDR1 as LGHDT and CDR2 as YNNKEL (reference sequence). The CDR3 has 14 residues. The CDR3 DNA follows: TGTGCCAGCAGCCAAAGTCGGACAGACTACGAGCAGTACTTC. This sequence encodes CASSQSRTDYEQYF.

This clonotype occurred many times. This chain joins TRBV6-1 and TRBJ2-1; D not resolved. The germline V gene has CDR1 MNHNS and CDR2 SASEGT. The V gene lost 9 bases and the J gene lost 0 bases, with 9 bases spanning the gap. This CDR3 has 13 amino acids. The CDR3 protein is CASKVSSYNEQFF. The CDR3 DNA sequence: TGTGCCAGTAAGGTGAGCTCCTACAATGAGCAGTTCTTC.

This clonotype was seen only a few times. This sequence joins TRBV19 and TRBJ2-1; a possible D gene is TRBD2 (6 bases). This CDR3 is built from 16 residues. The V gene lost 2 bases and the J gene lost 3 bases, with 14 bases spanning the gap. CDR1 is LNHDA and CDR2 is SQIVND in the germline V gene (reference sequence). CDR3 sequence: CASSIWGDLSYNEQFF. The CDR3 bases are TGTGCCAGTAGTATATGGGGGGATCTTAGCTACAATGAGCAGTTCTTC.

This clonotype occurred many times. V is TRBV6-2 or TRBV6-3 and J is TRBJ2-7, with D possibly being TRBD1 (6 bases). The ends were cut back, 4 bases at V and 4 bases at J, with 11 bases in the middle. The length of the CDR3 is 13 residues. CDR1 and CDR2 (germline): MNHEY, SVGEGT. CDR3 DNA sequence: TGTGCCAGCAGTTCCGGGACAAAATACGAGCAGTACTTC. Encoded protein: CASSSGTKYEQYF.

This clonotype was seen ten or more times. CDR3 nucleotides: TGTGCCAGCAGCTTCGACAGTCAAGAGACCCAGTACTTC. Translated, it gives CASSFDSQETQYF. The chain recombines TRBV5-6 with TRBJ2-5; D is possibly TRBD1 (5 bases). Germline loops: CDR1 SGHDT, CDR2 YYEEEE. The V gene lost 2 bases and the J gene lost 2 bases, with 7 bases spanning the gap. The CDR3 spans 13 residues. Together with reference TRBV5-6 and TRBJ2-5, the CDR3 gives the full variable domain: DAGVTQSPTHLIKTRGQQVTLRCSPKSGHDTVSWYQQALGQGPQFIFQYYEEEERQRGNFPDRFSGHQFPNYSSELNVNALLLGDSALYLCASSFDSQETQYFGPGTRLLVL.

This clonotype was seen at least ten times. The chain combines TRBV2 with TRBJ1-2, with TRBD1 identical over 8 bases. Trimming took 1 base from V and 3 from J; bases not matched to a gene: 4. This CDR3 is 15 amino acids long. CDR1 SNHLY and CDR2 FYNNEI come from the germline V gene. The CDR3 is CASSEGRTGHYGYTF. CDR3 nucleotides: TGTGCCAGCAGTGAAGGACGGACAGGGCACTATGGCTACACCTTC.

The genes are TRBV7-2 and TRBJ1-5; D gene unclear. CDR3 size: 13 residues. Trimming stripped 1 base from V and 5 bases from J, with 6 bases between. Germline CDR1 is SGHTA and CDR2 is FQGNSA. The CDR3 nucleotides read TGTGCCAGCAGCTTAGGCCTTGATCAGCCCCAGCATTTT. This sequence encodes CASSLGLDQPQHF.

Points on this clonotype: The conserved closing phenylalanine or tryptophan is absent in this CDR3, likely reflecting a read error. The chain links TRBV20-1 to TRBJ2-1; 11 bases are shared with TRBD2. In germline, CDR1 is DFQATT, CDR2 SNEGSKA (reference sequence). The V segment lost 5 bases and the J segment 1 base; nucleotides outside the gene matches: 16. This CDR3 region has 19 residues. The CDR3 nucleotides are TGCAGTGCTTTGCCTCCGGGACTAGCGGCCGTTTTATCCTACAATGAGCAGTTCATC. This gives the protein CSALPPGLAAVLSYNEQFI.

The chain combines TRBV7-2 with TRBJ1-1; 7 positions match TRBD1. The CDR3 sequence is 15 residues long. Germline trimming cut 4 bases from V and 6 bases from J; bases unmatched to any gene: 11. Germline lookup yields CDR1 SGHTA and CDR2 FQGNSA. This CDR3 is CASSSPEGAGPEAFF. The CDR3 DNA follows: TGTGCCAGCAGCTCCCCAGAGGGGGCCGGACCTGAAGCTTTCTTT.

This clonotype was observed many times. The chain couples TRBV5-1 to TRBJ2-7; TRBD2 matches at 8 bases. The CDR3 sequence is 16 residues long. Germline trimming cut 0 bases from V and 2 bases from J; bases unmatched to any gene: 7. Germline values: CDR1 SGHRS, CDR2 YFSETQ. The CDR3 DNA reads as TGCGCCAGCAGCTTGGGGCCAGCGGGGGAACCCTACGAGCAGTACTTC. Protein: CASSLGPAGEPYEQYF.

This chain uses TRBV5-1 with TRBJ2-3; TRBD1 might be the D (6 bases). Germline lookup yields CDR1 SGHRS and CDR2 YFSETQ. The CDR3 loop spans 14 amino acids. The ends were cut back, 3 bases at V and 5 bases at J, with 13 bases in the middle. The CDR3 nucleotides read TGCGCCAGCAGCTCTGGGGGCACTGAAGATACGCAGTATTTT. Translation gives CASSSGGTEDTQYF.